This entry concerns a single T cell receptor (beta chain). Its antigen is as yet unknown. This sample was included in a study of T cell responses to AZD1222 COVID-19 vaccine. Findings and caveats of the study: Close to half of all spike-specific TCRs reportedly target regions of the variants that are unmutated.

The table came from immunoSEQ multiplex PCR; TCRdb's copy has only in-frame clones and leaves some out. Of 90,000 to 120,000 clones listed, about nine tenths are singletons. The sample was peripheral blood, taken 28 days after the second AZD1222 dose. The TCR comes from an adult who received the AZD1222 COVID-19 vaccine.

The CDR3 DNA reads as TGTGCCAGCAGTCCCGCTGGGACCTACGAGCAGTACTTC. This codes for CASSPAGTYEQYF. This chain connects TRBV5-6 to TRBJ2-7; D ambiguous. There are 13 residues in the CDR3. Germline-derived CDR1 and CDR2 are SGHDT and YYEEEE. The germline V and J ends were trimmed by 5 bases and 2 bases, with 11 bases remaining between them.